The rows below give T cell receptor beta chains drawn from one sample of a study of T cell responses to AZD1222 COVID-19 vaccine. Sequencing used immunoSEQ multiplex PCR; TCRdb keeps in-frame clones, though not all of them. This sample has 150,000 or so clones, with more than 85% found just once. Sequencing was performed on peripheral blood, taken on day 0 of AZD1222 vaccination. Every receptor here comes from an adult in good health. Each CDR3 is given with its conserved first and last residue. D genes are given only for firm matches.

d_call: -
j_call: TRBJ1-2
v_call: TRBV5-6
cdr3_aa: CASSPRRSNYGYTF

d_call: -
j_call: TRBJ1-1
v_call: TRBV29-1
cdr3_aa: CSSTGGDTEAFF

d_call: TRBD1
j_call: TRBJ1-2
v_call: TRBV19
cdr3_aa: CASSMQAGGLEGYTF

d_call: -
j_call: TRBJ2-4
v_call: TRBV11-2
cdr3_aa: CASSHPLAKNIQYF

d_call: -
j_call: TRBJ2-7
v_call: TRBV29-1
cdr3_aa: CSVPIGPYEQYF

d_call: -
j_call: TRBJ1-5
v_call: TRBV6-5
cdr3_aa: CASSPQNRPNQPQHF

d_call: -
j_call: TRBJ2-2
v_call: TRBV6-5
cdr3_aa: CASRSRGRTTGELFF

d_call: -
j_call: TRBJ2-1
v_call: TRBV5-8
cdr3_aa: CASSPILNEQFF

d_call: TRBD1
j_call: TRBJ1-1
v_call: TRBV18
cdr3_aa: CASSPGTAMNTEAFF

d_call: TRBD1
j_call: TRBJ2-7
v_call: TRBV5-4
cdr3_aa: CASSLIPGDRPSYEQYF

d_call: TRBD2
j_call: TRBJ2-5
v_call: TRBV5-5
cdr3_aa: CASSWETSGSGTQYF

d_call: -
j_call: TRBJ1-2
v_call: TRBV19
cdr3_aa: CASRKRAGEGYTF

d_call: TRBD1
j_call: TRBJ2-2
v_call: TRBV28
cdr3_aa: CASRRDRVIGELFF

d_call: -
j_call: TRBJ2-1
v_call: TRBV5-1
cdr3_aa: CASHFFPARLVDEQFF

d_call: -
j_call: TRBJ2-7
v_call: TRBV27
cdr3_aa: CASSPILWAGTYEQYF

d_call: -
j_call: TRBJ1-2
v_call: TRBV3-1/TRBV3-2
cdr3_aa: CASSQPRYGYTF

d_call: -
j_call: TRBJ1-4
v_call: TRBV7-2
cdr3_aa: CASSQNTGQGNEKLFF

d_call: TRBD1
j_call: TRBJ2-7
v_call: TRBV6-6
cdr3_aa: CASRKTGGGYEQYF

d_call: -
j_call: TRBJ2-2
v_call: TRBV18
cdr3_aa: CASSQEDGELFF

d_call: -
j_call: TRBJ2-1
v_call: TRBV7-9
cdr3_aa: CASSLEGPVGQFF

d_call: TRBD2
j_call: TRBJ2-1
v_call: TRBV11-3
cdr3_aa: CASSFHPPSGSGYNEQFF

d_call: -
j_call: TRBJ2-7
v_call: TRBV28
cdr3_aa: CASRQQGFGSYEQYF

d_call: -
j_call: TRBJ2-1
v_call: TRBV7-9
cdr3_aa: CASSPLRDRNEQFF

d_call: -
j_call: TRBJ1-2
v_call: TRBV28
cdr3_aa: CASSFKSYGYTF

d_call: -
j_call: TRBJ2-2
v_call: TRBV11-2
cdr3_aa: CASSHSPNTGELFF

d_call: TRBD2
j_call: TRBJ2-7
v_call: TRBV27
cdr3_aa: CASSSQTSGSSYEQYF

d_call: TRBD2
j_call: TRBJ2-3
v_call: TRBV27
cdr3_aa: CASSPLLAGGRDTQYF

d_call: -
j_call: TRBJ1-6
v_call: TRBV7-2
cdr3_aa: CASSLGQPYNSPLHF

d_call: -
j_call: TRBJ1-1
v_call: TRBV7-8
cdr3_aa: CASSFAMNTEAFF

d_call: -
j_call: TRBJ2-3
v_call: TRBV13
cdr3_aa: CASRLAIESSTDTQYF

d_call: -
j_call: TRBJ1-1
v_call: TRBV11-2
cdr3_aa: CASSLEGVNTEAFF

d_call: -
j_call: TRBJ1-2
v_call: TRBV24-1
cdr3_aa: CATSDSTGFKGYTF

d_call: TRBD1
j_call: TRBJ2-7
v_call: TRBV7-9
cdr3_aa: CASSPFGQGDYEQYF

d_call: -
j_call: TRBJ1-3
v_call: TRBV28
cdr3_aa: CASSFGANSGNTIYF

d_call: TRBD1
j_call: TRBJ2-7
v_call: TRBV28
cdr3_aa: CASRISGTGNYEQYF

d_call: -
j_call: TRBJ1-2
v_call: TRBV6-5
cdr3_aa: CASTPTSSRGYTF

d_call: -
j_call: TRBJ1-1
v_call: TRBV7-7
cdr3_aa: CASRPWGGQNTEAFF

d_call: -
j_call: TRBJ2-3
v_call: TRBV4-1
cdr3_aa: CASSQGRTVGEDTQYF

d_call: -
j_call: TRBJ1-5
v_call: TRBV28
cdr3_aa: CASSFIPHQPQHF

d_call: -
j_call: TRBJ2-3
v_call: TRBV30
cdr3_aa: CAWSVQPGTTQYF

d_call: -
j_call: TRBJ2-3
v_call: TRBV9
cdr3_aa: CASSVGAGEADTQYF

d_call: TRBD1
j_call: TRBJ2-2
v_call: TRBV5-1
cdr3_aa: CASSLTGTGATGELFF